These 20 T cell receptor beta chains were all obtained from the same sample, sequenced in a study of blood T cell repertoires in COVID-19. Libraries were prepared by immunoSEQ multiplex PCR; TCRdb keeps only in-frame clonotypes and omits some of them. The table shows some 200,000 clones, with approximately 80% occurring only once. The specimen sequenced was peripheral blood. All receptors derive from a human donor with acute or convalescent COVID-19. The donor label of this sample is uncertain.

The genes are TRBV7-6 and TRBJ2-5; 11 bases line up with TRBD2. Germline-derived CDR1 and CDR2 are SGHVS and FNYEAQ. The CDR3 consists of 13 residues. V lost 6 bases, J lost 5 bases, and 2 bases stayed unmatched. The CDR3 nucleotides are TGTGCCAGCAGAATAGCGGGAGGGGAGACCCAGTACTTC. Encoded protein: CASRIAGGETQYF.

The rearrangement links TRBV30 to TRBJ1-4; TRBD1 agrees at 8 bases. In germline, CDR1 is GTSNPN, CDR2 SVGIG (reference sequence). This CDR3 spans 15 amino acids. The trim removed 5 bases at V and 4 bases at J, leaving 9 bases unmatched. Here the CDR3 reads CAWGSGTGLNEKLFF. CDR3 DNA: TGTGCCTGGGGCTCGGGGACAGGCCTTAATGAAAAACTGTTTTTT.

V gene TRBV10-3 combines with J gene TRBJ2-1; 11 bases match TRBD2. Losses at the gene ends were 5 bases for V and 6 bases for J; bases not matched to a gene: 6. Per the germline V gene, CDR1 is ENHRY and CDR2 is SYGVKD. CDR3 length equals 15 residues. This chain's CDR3 is CAISPGLADPNEQFF. The CDR3 DNA is TGTGCCATCAGTCCGGGACTAGCGGACCCCAATGAGCAGTTCTTC.

This chain joins TRBV11-2 and TRBJ1-4; TRBD1 agrees at 10 bases. The germline V gene has CDR1 SGHAT and CDR2 FQNNGV. V shed 5 bases and J 10 bases; nucleotides not matched to a gene: 10. This CDR3 is 15 amino acids long. The CDR3 bases are TGTGCCAGCAGCCCAGGGACAGGGGAAAGAGGAAAACTGTTTTTT. Translating it yields CASSPGTGERGKLFF.

The rearrangement joins TRBV5-1 to TRBJ1-6; 9 bases are a match to TRBD1. The junction had 6 bases not matched to a gene; V was cut back by 2 bases and J by 9 bases. The germline CDR1 and CDR2 sequences are SGHRS and YFSETQ. This CDR3 contains 15 residues. The CDR3 DNA reads as TGCGCCAGCAGCTTAGGGGACAGGGAAGCTTCACCCCTCCACTTT. Translation gives CASSLGDREASPLHF.

V usage is TRBV28 and J usage is TRBJ1-2, with D hard to call. The germline V and J ends were trimmed by 4 bases and 0 bases, with 9 bases remaining between them. The CDR3 covers 14 residues. CDR1 is MDHEN and CDR2 is SYDVKM in the germline V gene. CDR3 residues: CASSWAATNYGYTF. The CDR3 DNA sequence: TGTGCCAGCAGTTGGGCCGCGACTAACTATGGCTACACCTTC.

V gene TRBV3-1 (or the pseudogene TRBV3-2) combines with J gene TRBJ2-5, with D maybe TRBD2 (5 bases). Trimming stripped 1 base from V and 9 bases from J, with 15 bases between. Germline V gene sequence: CDR1 LGHDT, CDR2 YNNKEL (reference sequence). The CDR3 runs to 14 residues. CDR3: CASSQGTLLGAQYF. The DNA of the CDR3 is TGTGCCAGCAGCCAAGGAACACTCCTCGGGGCCCAGTACTTC.

The chain has TRBV3-1 (or the pseudogene TRBV3-2) and TRBJ1-2; 10 nucleotides agree with TRBD1. Losses at the gene ends were 3 bases for V and 5 bases for J; bases not matched to a gene: 6. The CDR3 spans 15 residues. Germline V CDR1 and CDR2: LGHDT, YNNKEL (reference sequence). The CDR3 sequence is CASSQRDRGEYGYTF. The DNA for the CDR3 is TGTGCCAGCAGCCAGCGGGACAGGGGAGAATATGGCTACACCTTC.

The V call is TRBV5-1, the J call TRBJ2-7, with 11 bases aligning to TRBD2. In germline, CDR1 is SGHRS, CDR2 YFSETQ. V lost 2 bases, J lost 0 bases, and 4 bases stayed unmatched. The CDR3 extends over 16 amino acids. CDR3 coding DNA: TGCGCCAGCAGCTTAAGGACTAGCGGGCACTCCTACGAGCAGTACTTC. It is translated as CASSLRTSGHSYEQYF.

The rearrangement uses TRBV28 and TRBJ1-4; 7 nucleotides align to TRBD1. V dropped 5 bases and J dropped 7; count of bases not matched to a gene: 10. In germline, CDR1 is MDHEN, CDR2 SYDVKM. This CDR3 comprises 15 residues. The CDR3 protein is CASSGGQAGGEKLFF. The DNA of the CDR3 is TGTGCCAGCAGTGGAGGACAGGCAGGGGGTGAAAAACTGTTTTTT.

V usage is TRBV7-3 and J usage is TRBJ1-4, with D tentatively TRBD1 (5 bases). The V and J ends lost 7 bases and 0 bases respectively, with 15 bases between them. The CDR3 is 16 residues long. Germline V gene data show CDR1 as SGHTA and CDR2 as FQGTGA. The CDR3 DNA reads TGTGCCAGCAACGTGAAACAGGTTACAACTAATGAAAAACTGTTTTTT. Amino acid sequence: CASNVKQVTTNEKLFF.

This clone showed up just once. The V and J genes are TRBV5-1 and TRBJ1-1; 8 nucleotides line up with TRBD1. V gave up 4 bases and J gave up 0 bases; unmatched junction bases: 5. The CDR3 covers 15 residues. The germline V gene has CDR1 SGHRS and CDR2 YFSETQ. CDR3 amino acids: CASSEGDRMNTEAFF. The CDR3, as DNA: TGCGCCAGCAGCGAGGGGGACAGGATGAACACTGAAGCTTTCTTT.

The J gene is TRBJ2-1, the V gene TRBV5-1, with 7 bases aligning to TRBD2. Germline V gives CDR1 SGHRS, CDR2 YFSETQ. V lost 4 bases, J lost 5 bases, and 9 bases stayed unmatched. CDR3 size: 15 residues. The DNA for the CDR3 is TGCGCCAGCAGCCCCGGAGCGGGAATTAACAATGAGCAGTTCTTC. Translation: CASSPGAGINNEQFF.

J is TRBJ2-1 and V is TRBV6-4; 7 positions agree with TRBD2. Germline V gene data show CDR1 as MRHNA and CDR2 as SNTAGT. The J segment lost 6 bases and the V segment lost 8 bases, leaving 10 bases of the junction unmatched. The CDR3 length is 14 residues. Written as DNA, the CDR3 is TGTGCCAGCTCGCGGGAGTTAGTGGGCAATGAGCAGTTCTTC. This translates into CASSRELVGNEQFF.

This clone was seen a handful of times. The rearrangement uses TRBV9 and TRBJ1-1; D is uncertain. CDR1 and CDR2 (germline): SGDLS, YYNGEE. V was pared by 3 bases and J by 0 bases, with 6 bases between. This CDR3 comprises 13 residues. CDR3 DNA: TGTGCCAGCAGCGGTCATCTGAACACTGAAGCTTTCTTT. Its protein is CASSGHLNTEAFF.

The chain combines TRBV5-1 with TRBJ2-7; no definite D call. This CDR3 is 13 amino acids long. In germline, CDR1 is SGHRS, CDR2 YFSETQ. V was trimmed by 0 bases and J by 5 bases, leaving 9 bases between them. The DNA of the CDR3 is TGCGCCAGCAGCTTGGGCCTAGGAAACGAGCAGTACTTC. It specifies CASSLGLGNEQYF.

CDR3 bases: TGTGCCAGCAGCCAGGGTACAACTAATGAAAAACTGTTTTTT. This translates into CASSQGTTNEKLFF. This rearrangement joins TRBV5-4 to TRBJ1-4, with a weak D call TRBD1 (5 bases). The CDR3 extends over 14 amino acids. V was pared by 4 bases and J by 0 bases, with 7 bases between. CDR1 SGHNT and CDR2 YYREEE come from the germline V gene (reference sequence).

Judged by abundance, this clone is medium-sized. The V call is TRBV4-3, the J call TRBJ2-1; 12 nucleotides agree with TRBD1. V was clipped by 4 bases and J by 8 bases; unmatched bases: 6. CDR1 and CDR2 (germline): LGHNA, YSLEER. CDR3 length equals 15 residues. CDR3 DNA: TGCGCCAGCAGCCTATCCGGGACAGGGGGCGATGAGCAGTTCTTC. Residues: CASSLSGTGGDEQFF.

The J gene is TRBJ1-5, the V gene TRBV3-1 (or the pseudogene TRBV3-2); D perhaps matches TRBD1 (5 bases). The CDR3 is 14 amino acids. CDR1 and CDR2 (germline): LGHDT, YNNKEL (reference sequence). V lost 5 bases to trimming and J lost 8 bases, with 16 bases between them. The CDR3 region has the DNA TGTGCCAGCAGCTATGGAGGGGCATGGGAGCCCCAGCATTTT. It yields the protein CASSYGGAWEPQHF.

The chain uses TRBV9 and TRBJ2-2, with D possibly TRBD2 on 5 matching bases. Germline V gives CDR1 SGDLS, CDR2 YYNGEE. The CDR3 length is 14 residues. V dropped 2 bases and J dropped 4 bases, with 9 bases sitting between them. The CDR3 DNA is TGTGCCAGCAGCGTTTCCGGGGTCACCGGGGAGCTGTTTTTT. This translates into CASSVSGVTGELFF.